The rows below give T cell receptor beta chains drawn from one sample of a study of CD8+ T cells in alopecia areata. The protocol was immunoSEQ multiplex PCR, while the TCRdb copy is restricted to in-frame clones and leaves out a portion. The sample yields a few hundred thousand clones, roughly three fifths seen once. The sequences come from CD4+ T cells sorted from blood, collected at roughly week 45, from a patient treated with tofacitinib. These receptors originate from a human donor with alopecia areata. CDR3s include the opening cysteine and the closing phenylalanine or tryptophan. D genes are given only for firm matches. Only some rows state a clone size, as once, few, many or a class for expanded clones.

TRBV29-1	TRBJ2-1	few	.	TGCAGCGTGGACAGACACAATGAGCAGTTCTTC	CSVDRHNEQFF
TRBV7-8	TRBJ1-6	.	.	TGTGCCAGCAGCTTAGACGGACAGTATAATTCACCCCTCCACTTT	CASSLDGQYNSPLHF
TRBV11-2	TRBJ2-5	.	.	TGTGCCAGCAGCTCCCGGGGAGAGACCCAGTACTTC	CASSSRGETQYF
TRBV6-6	TRBJ1-1	.	.	TGTGCCAGCAGTTACGACAGAGCTGAAGCTTTCTTT	CASSYDRAEAFF
TRBV29-1	TRBJ2-2	.	.	TGCAGCGCCGGAGGCCGGACGAACACCGGGGAGCTGTTTTTT	CSAGGRTNTGELFF
TRBV25-1	TRBJ1-2	.	TRBD1	TGTGCCAGCAGCCGATCAGGGGGAAACTATGGCTACACCTTC	CASSRSGGNYGYTF
TRBV20-1	TRBJ2-1	few	.	TGCAGTGCACTCAGGGATATTCCTCAGTTCTTC	CSALRDIPQFF
TRBV7-2	TRBJ2-7	.	TRBD1	TGTGCCAGCAGCCACGGTGGGACAGACGAGCAGTACTTC	CASSHGGTDEQYF
TRBV2	TRBJ1-2	.	.	TGTGCCAGCAGAGGGGTGTTTTATGGCTACACCTTC	CASRGVFYGYTF
TRBV30	TRBJ1-2	.	.	TGTGCCTGGAATGGTCAGAACTATGGCTACACCTTC	CAWNGQNYGYTF
TRBV5-1	TRBJ1-2	.	.	TGCGCCAGCAGCGGGACCATTAACTATGGCTACACCTTC	CASSGTINYGYTF
TRBV11-3	TRBJ2-1	.	.	TGTGCCAGCAGCTTCGGATTAGTTGGGAATGAGCAGTTCTTC	CASSFGLVGNEQFF
TRBV2	TRBJ2-1	.	.	TGTGCCAGCGAGGTGGGGGGATCCTACAATGAGCAGTTCTTC	CASEVGGSYNEQFF
TRBV27	TRBJ1-1	.	.	TGTGCCAGCAGTTTTGGAGGGGTTATGCCTGAAGCTTTCTTT	CASSFGGVMPEAFF
TRBV15	TRBJ2-7	once	TRBD1	TGTGCCACCAGCAGAGAAGGGGGCTCTAGCTCCTACGAGCAGTACTTC	CATSREGGSSSYEQYF
TRBV29-1	TRBJ1-1	once	TRBD1	TGCAGCATTTCCAGGGGGTTGTCGGCTGAAGCTTTCTTT	CSISRGLSAEAFF
TRBV7-9	TRBJ1-5	.	.	TGTGCCAGCAGCTTAGCGGGGGCCGCCAATCAGCCCCAGCATTTT	CASSLAGAANQPQHF
TRBV5-1	TRBJ2-2	.	.	TGCGCCAGCAGGGCAGCTATCACCGGGGAGCTGTTTTTT	CASRAAITGELFF
TRBV10-1	TRBJ2-3	few	.	TGCGCCAGCAGTGATCCAGACACAGATACGCAGTATTTT	CASSDPDTDTQYF
TRBV5-6	TRBJ1-1	few	.	TGTGCCAGCAGCTTCTGGATACTGAACACTGAAGCTTTCTTT	CASSFWILNTEAFF
TRBV13	TRBJ1-6	.	TRBD1	TGTGCCAGCAGGAACCGGGACAGAACGTCCTCCTATAATTCACCCCTCCACTTT	CASRNRDRTSSYNSPLHF
TRBV9	TRBJ2-5	.	TRBD1	TGTGCCAGCAGCGTCCAGACAGGGATCCAAGAGACCCAGTACTTC	CASSVQTGIQETQYF
TRBV7-6	TRBJ1-1	.	.	TGTGCCAGCAGCTCCAAGCCGGGATCCGAGGCTTTCTTT	CASSSKPGSEAFF
TRBV29-1	TRBJ2-5	.	.	TGCAGCGCCGCCAGGGAGAAAGAGACCCAGTACTTC	CSAAREKETQYF
TRBV6-5	TRBJ1-6	.	.	TGTGCCAGCAGTTATACCCGGGACCTCAATTATTCACCCCTCCACTTT	CASSYTRDLNYSPLHF
TRBV11-2	TRBJ1-1	.	.	TGTGCCAGCAGCTTAGATGGGCCCACTGAAGCTTTCTTT	CASSLDGPTEAFF
TRBV19	TRBJ1-4	.	TRBD1	TGTGCCAGCCGGAACAGGGGACGAAATGAAAAACTGTTTTTT	CASRNRGRNEKLFF
TRBV29-1	TRBJ1-1	.	.	TGCAGCGTTGCAGGATACACTGAAGCTTTCTTT	CSVAGYTEAFF
TRBV25-1	TRBJ2-3	.	.	TGTGCCAGCAGGGGCAAGACAGCCAGGACAGATACGCAGTATTTT	CASRGKTARTDTQYF
TRBV30	TRBJ1-1	.	.	TGTGCCTGGAGTTTCCGGGTTCCGAACACTGAAGCTTTCTTT	CAWSFRVPNTEAFF
TRBV5-4	TRBJ1-1	.	TRBD1	TGTGCCAGCAGTTTCGACAGGGGGAACACTGAAGCTTTCTTT	CASSFDRGNTEAFF
TRBV30	TRBJ2-7	.	.	TGTGCCTGGAGTATGGGAGGCTCGGACTACGAGCAGTACTTC	CAWSMGGSDYEQYF
TRBV7-8	TRBJ2-1	.	TRBD2	TGTGCCAGCAGCCAACGGACTAGCGGGGGAGATGAGCAGTTCTTC	CASSQRTSGGDEQFF
TRBV2	TRBJ2-3	.	TRBD1	TGTGCCAGCAGTGGGACAGGGATGGTCACAGATACGCAGTATTTT	CASSGTGMVTDTQYF
TRBV7-9	TRBJ1-6	once	.	TGTGCCAGCAGCTTAGGGACGGGGTATAATTCACCCCTCCACTTT	CASSLGTGYNSPLHF
TRBV10-1	TRBJ2-7	.	TRBD1	TGCGCCAGCGGCAGGGGGTACGAGCAGTACTTC	CASGRGYEQYF
TRBV29-1	TRBJ2-7	few	TRBD1	TGCAGCCCCGAACAGGGGGCGATCCACGAGCAGTACTTC	CSPEQGAIHEQYF
TRBV29-1	TRBJ2-7	.	.	TGCAGCGTGAAAGGTCGGGGGGCGGCTTTCACAGATTCCTACGAGCAGTACTTC	CSVKGRGAAFTDSYEQYF
TRBV15	TRBJ2-2	.	TRBD1	TGTGCCACGGGGACAGGGCTGAACACCGGGGAGCTGTTTTTT	CATGTGLNTGELFF
TRBV14	TRBJ1-6	.	TRBD1	TGTGCCAGCAGCGCAATGGCAGGGGGAATCAGCTCCTATAATTCACCCCTCCACTTT	CASSAMAGGISSYNSPLHF
TRBV6-5	TRBJ1-1	.	.	TGTGCCAGCTTCGGGGTATCGGGCACTGAAGCTTTCTTT	CASFGVSGTEAFF
TRBV27	TRBJ2-3	.	.	TGTGCCAGCAGCTTCAGCACAGATACGCAGTATTTT	CASSFSTDTQYF
TRBV4-3	TRBJ2-1	.	.	TGCGCCAGCAGCCAAGAGGACAGATTTCCTGGAAATGAGCAGTTCTTC	CASSQEDRFPGNEQFF
TRBV29-1	TRBJ2-1	few	TRBD2	TGCAGCGTTGACTCGGGACTAGCGGGGTTTGGTGAGCAGTTCTTC	CSVDSGLAGFGEQFF
TRBV6-1	TRBJ2-7	.	TRBD2	TGTGCCAGCGGGTTAGCGGGGGCTGGGGAGCAGTACTTC	CASGLAGAGEQYF
TRBV11-2	TRBJ2-7	.	.	TGTGCCAGCAGCTTCAAACCAACAGGGGAGCAGTACTTC	CASSFKPTGEQYF
TRBV9	TRBJ2-1	.	.	TGTGCCAGCAGCGTAGTCCCGGGCCCCAATGAGCAGTTCTTC	CASSVVPGPNEQFF
TRBV30	TRBJ1-2	.	TRBD1	TGTGCCTGGAATGCACCCACAGGGGGCAACTATGGCTACACCTTC	CAWNAPTGGNYGYTF
TRBV5-1	TRBJ1-6	.	.	TGCGCCAGCAGCTTCTGGGAAAACCCTTTTTCTCGTGGTTCACCCCTCCACTTT	CASSFWENPFSRGSPLHF
TRBV29-1	TRBJ2-5	few	.	TGCAGCGTTGGGGAACAGGGCGTGCGCGAGACCCAGTACTTC	CSVGEQGVRETQYF
TRBV10-3	TRBJ1-2	many	.	TGTGCCATCAGTGAGCACAGGGCCAACTATGGCTACACCTTC	CAISEHRANYGYTF
TRBV7-6	TRBJ2-2	.	TRBD2	TGTGCCAGCAGCCCCGTTGGGGTAGCGGGGGTAGCCGGGGAGCTGTTTTTT	CASSPVGVAGVAGELFF
TRBV29-1	TRBJ2-7	.	.	TGCAGCGTTGAATCCAGGACAGACTACGAGCAGTACTTC	CSVESRTDYEQYF
TRBV6-5	TRBJ2-2	.	.	TGTGCCAGCAGCGACGGGTGGGGGGCCACCGGGGAGCTGTTTTTT	CASSDGWGATGELFF
TRBV5-1	TRBJ1-1	.	.	TGCGCCAGCAGCTTGGAAGGCCACGGCGCTTTCTTT	CASSLEGHGAFF
TRBV7-9	TRBJ2-3	few	TRBD1	TGTGCCAGCAGCTCTTACGACAGGGGAGGAACAGATACGCAGTATTTT	CASSSYDRGGTDTQYF
TRBV2	TRBJ2-1	.	.	TGTGCCAGCAGTGATATGGCGGGGTGGAATGAGCAGTTCTTC	CASSDMAGWNEQFF